Shown below are 20 T cell receptor beta chains from a single sample sequenced in a study of human T cells and chemical hapten exposure. Indicated time point: patch test 3, about 24 weeks after DPC sensitization. Stated treatment: therapeutic diphenylcyclopropenone sensitization with weekly scalp DPC. TCRdb reprocessed the RACE reads with MiXCR, giving one entry per CDR3 protein. The sample records about 84,000 distinct CDR3 sequences, 9.5% to 14% being singletons. The sample consisted of whole blood, taken in connection with sensitization to the hapten diphenylcyclopropenone (DPC). The source is a woman aged 50 to 65 with alopecia areata. Some clones in this sample may be carry-over from other donors' samples.

This clonotype was picked up a small number of times. The V and J genes are TRBV14 and TRBJ2-7; 11 nucleotides agree with TRBD1. The CDR3 loop spans 15 amino acids. Per germline, CDR1 SGHDN and CDR2 FVKESK. Trimming at V came to 0 bases and at J to 10 bases, leaving 8 bases not matched to a gene. The CDR3 loop is CASSQELRTGGRQYF. The CDR3 DNA sequence: TGTGCCAGCAGCCAAGAATTAAGGACAGGGGGCCGCCAGTACTTC.

This clonotype has a count of ten or more. V usage is TRBV29-1 and J usage is TRBJ1-1; D is unclear. The CDR3 contains 16 residues. V lost 4 bases, J lost 0 bases, and 18 bases lay in between. CDR1 and CDR2 (germline): SQVTM, ANQGSEA. DNA for the CDR3: TGCAGCGTTGTCCTGACAAGAGGGTCCATGAACACTGAAGCTTTCTTT. Translation: CSVVLTRGSMNTEAFF. The full variable domain, rest sourced from reference TRBV29-1 and TRBJ1-1, is SAVISQKPSRDICQRGTSLTIQCQVDSQVTMMFWYRQQPGQSLTLIATANQGSEATYESGFVIDKFPISRPNLTFSTLTVSNMSPEDSSIYLCSVVLTRGSMNTEAFFGQGTRLTVV.

This clonotype has ten or more counts. The chain is built from TRBV14 and TRBJ2-1; D remains ambiguous. CDR3 length: 14 amino acids. The germline V and J ends were trimmed by 4 bases and 7 bases, with 14 bases remaining between them. The germline V gene has CDR1 SGHDN and CDR2 FVKESK. CDR3 amino acids: CASSPLSTSNEQFF. CDR3 nucleotides: TGTGCCAGCAGCCCCCTAAGCACAAGTAATGAGCAGTTCTTC.

CDR3 sequence (DNA): TGCAGCGTTGCCCTTCAGAAGGTGAACTATGGCTACACCTTC. Protein product: CSVALQKVNYGYTF. The genes are TRBV29-1 and TRBJ1-2; D unresolved. V lost 4 bases and J 2 bases, leaving 14 bases between the germline ends. The CDR3 extends over 14 amino acids. Germline CDR1 reads SQVTM; CDR2 reads ANQGSEA.

This chain joins TRBV3-1 and TRBJ2-3; 10 bases are shared with TRBD2. Germline lookup yields CDR1 LGHDT and CDR2 YNNKEL (reference sequence). V lost 0 bases, J lost 14 bases, and 11 bases stayed unmatched. This CDR3 is built from 15 residues. The CDR3 DNA reads TGTGCCAGCAGCCAAGATCCAACTAGCGGGAAAGAAAGGTATTTT. Amino acid sequence: CASSQDPTSGKERYF.

In its sample, this clonotype was seen a few times. The chain uses TRBV7-3 and TRBJ2-2; 15 nucleotides agree with TRBD2. The germline V gene has CDR1 SGHTA and CDR2 FQGTGA. The CDR3 totals 17 residues. Trimming removed 5 bases from V and 2 bases from J; junction bases left unmatched: 3. The DNA for the CDR3 is TGTGCCAGCAGCCCGGGACTAGCGGGAGGAAACACCGGGGAGCTGTTTTTT. Translated: CASSPGLAGGNTGELFF.

This rearrangement joins TRBV10-1 to TRBJ1-2, with a possible D match to TRBD1 (6 bases). The CDR3 length is 16 residues. The germline V gene encodes CDR1 WNHNN and CDR2 SYGVQD (reference sequence). V lost 11 bases and J lost 0, with 22 bases in between. The CDR3 is CAGSLIGGNTNYGYTF. The CDR3 DNA reads TGCGCCGGGTCCCTAATAGGGGGAAACACTAACTATGGCTACACCTTC.

This chain joins TRBV7-2 and TRBJ1-4, with D perhaps matching TRBD1 (5 bases). Germline V CDR1 and CDR2: SGHTA, FQGNSA. This CDR3 is built from 14 residues. The germline V and J ends were trimmed by 5 bases and 6 bases, with 13 bases remaining between them. The CDR3 sequence: CASSRQGADEKLFF. The DNA of the CDR3 is TGTGCCAGCAGCCGTCAAGGGGCGGATGAAAAACTGTTTTTT.

This clonotype was seen only a few times. The CDR3 DNA reads TGTGCCAGCAGCTTACTCGGCGGGAGCGGGACCCAGTACTTC. The encoded protein is CASSLLGGSGTQYF. The V and J genes are TRBV11-2 and TRBJ2-5; 7 positions agree with TRBD2. Germline trimming cut 2 bases from V and 7 bases from J; bases unmatched to any gene: 7. This CDR3 has 14 residues. Germline values: CDR1 SGHAT, CDR2 FQNNGV.

This clonotype was detected many times. This chain joins TRBV20-1 and TRBJ2-7; 11 nucleotides align to TRBD2. The CDR3 runs 13 residues. With V trimmed by 1 base and J by 7 bases, 3 bases remained unmatched. Germline V CDR1 and CDR2: DFQATT, SNEGSKA (reference sequence). DNA of the CDR3: TGCAGTGCTAGAGTAGTAGCGGGAGGGGAGCAGTACTTC. Translating gives CSARVVAGGEQYF.

This clonotype showed up many times. This sequence joins TRBV30 and TRBJ2-2; D gene ambiguous. Germline V CDR1 and CDR2: GTSNPN, SVGIG (reference sequence). V lost 7 bases, J lost 1 base, and 7 bases lay in between. CDR3 size: 12 residues. DNA of the CDR3: TGTGCCTACTCCGAGAACACCGGGGAGCTGTTTTTT. Translated: CAYSENTGELFF.

The V call is TRBV2, the J call TRBJ1-2, with no clear D. Trimming pared 2 bases from V and 2 bases from J, leaving 12 bases between. Germline CDR1 and CDR2: SNHLY and FYNNEI. The CDR3 has 15 amino acids. This CDR3 reads CASSEPLWVNYGYTF. The CDR3 coding sequence is TGTGCCAGCAGTGAACCCCTATGGGTCAACTATGGCTACACCTTC.

This clonotype came up many times. The chain employs TRBV6-4 and TRBJ1-6, with D possibly TRBD1 on 6 matching bases. With 8 bases removed from V and 7 bases from J, the gap between germline ends came to 15 bases. The CDR3 runs to 14 residues. Germline loops: CDR1 MRHNA, CDR2 SNTAGT. The chain's CDR3 is CASAAGTPNSPLHF. In nucleotides, the CDR3 is TGTGCCAGCGCAGCCGGGACACCAAATTCACCCCTCCACTTT.

About this clonotype itself: This sequence may be a read error, since a much larger clone differs from it by one base. The CDR3 end shows no conserved phenylalanine or tryptophan, and so a read error is likely. This chain links TRBV9 with TRBJ2-1, with 7 nucleotides matching TRBD2. The CDR3 totals 16 residues. The germline CDR1 and CDR2 sequences are SGDLS and YYNGEE. After removal of 4 bases from V and 0 bases from J, the junction contained 7 bases not matched to a gene. The CDR3 DNA sequence: TGTGCCAGCAGCCAAGGGGCGGGAGCCTCCTACAATGAGCAGTTCCTC. Encoded protein: CASSQGAGASYNEQFL.

This clonotype was seen a few times. This rearrangement joins TRBV28 to TRBJ2-7; D may be TRBD1 (5 bases). Germline lookup yields CDR1 MDHEN and CDR2 SYDVKM. V was pared by 6 bases and J by 2 bases, with 17 bases between. The CDR3 has 15 amino acids. The CDR3 loop reads CASSTGRMGPYEQYF. Written as DNA, the CDR3 is TGTGCCAGCAGCACCGGACGTATGGGGCCCTACGAGCAGTACTTC.

The J gene is TRBJ2-7, the V gene TRBV5-5; 14 nucleotides align to TRBD2. CDR3 length equals 16 residues. Trimming cost V 6 bases and J 3 bases; bases outside gene matches: 8. Germline V gene sequence: CDR1 SGHKS, CDR2 YYEKEE (reference sequence). This CDR3 is CASTPGLAGVYYEQYF. DNA for the CDR3: TGTGCCAGCACCCCGGGACTAGCGGGAGTCTACTACGAGCAGTACTTC. Complete variable domain (other parts from reference TRBV5-5 and TRBJ2-7): DAGVTQSPTHLIKTRGQQVTLRCSPISGHKSVSWYQQVLGQGPQFIFQYYEKEERGRGNFPDRFSARQFPNYSSELNVNALLLGDSALYLCASTPGLAGVYYEQYFGPGTRLTVT.

This clonotype has at least ten counts. This sequence joins TRBV18 and TRBJ2-5, with D unclear. Trimming stripped 8 bases from V and 1 base from J, with 5 bases between. CDR1 is KGHSH, CDR2 LQKENI, per germline. The CDR3 covers 11 residues. Written as DNA, the CDR3 is TGTGCCAGCAGCCCCCAAGAGACCCAGTACTTC. Translation gives CASSPQETQYF.

This clonotype was seen many times. This chain links TRBV20-1 with TRBJ2-7; D gene unclear. Trimming pared 3 bases from V and 5 bases from J, leaving 14 bases between. The germline gives CDR1 DFQATT, CDR2 SNEGSKA (reference sequence). The CDR3 sequence is 13 residues long. Here the CDR3 reads CSASHDSRHEQYF. CDR3 DNA: TGCAGTGCTAGTCATGACTCCCGACACGAGCAGTACTTC.

This clonotype was seen ten or more times. V and J are TRBV6-6 and TRBJ1-6, with 10 bases fitting TRBD1. CDR1 is MNHNY and CDR2 is SVGAGI in the germline V gene (reference sequence). CDR3 length: 16 amino acids. With 7 bases clipped from V and 7 bases from J, the junction kept 10 bases outside the gene matches. The CDR3 DNA is TGTGCCAGCACCCTTGACAGGGGGCGCGGAAATTCACCCCTCCACTTT. Its translation: CASTLDRGRGNSPLHF.

The chain employs TRBV11-2 and TRBJ2-5, with D possibly TRBD1 on 5 matching bases. The ends were cut back, 0 bases at V and 5 bases at J, with 13 bases in the middle. Germline V gene sequence: CDR1 SGHAT, CDR2 FQNNGV. The CDR3 has 15 amino acids. CDR3 residues: CASSLDWGPSETQYF. Written as DNA, the CDR3 is TGTGCCAGCAGCTTAGATTGGGGCCCAAGCGAGACCCAGTACTTC.